This TCR beta chain was documented in a study of response to subunit inactivated influenza vaccine. Study conclusions and caveats: Authors suggested that a seasonal influenza vaccination recruits few new T cells each time.

The CDR3 runs 14 residues. CDR1 and CDR2 from the germline V gene are SEHNR and FQNEAQ (reference sequence). V dropped 5 bases and J dropped 4 bases, with 15 bases sitting between them. MiXCR was run by TCRdb on the RT-PCR reads, yielding one entry per CDR3 protein. Seen here are 550,000 to 800,000 distinct CDR3 sequences, less than 20% observed once, and the top ten hold approximately 10%. As concerns this clonotype: The target antigen is unknown.

The chain uses TRBV7-9 and TRBJ2-7; D remains unclear. The source is a man aged 50-59 years who received an inactivated influenza vaccine. The sequencing here drew on PBMCs from blood, taken roughly 13 days after vaccination. The CDR3 loop is CASSPVGSRYEQYF. The CDR3 bases are TGTGCCAGCAGCCCCGTAGGTAGCCGGTACGAGCAGTACTTC.